The source of this T cell receptor beta chain is a study of shared clonotypes between healthy human individuals. This CDR3 comprises 15 residues. Losses at the gene ends were 1 base for V and 6 bases for J; bases not matched to a gene: 6. Germline assignment: CDR1 SEHNR and CDR2 FQNEAQ (reference sequence). It was CD45RO-negative cells, positively selected for CCR7, that made up naive CD8 cells, with terminally differentiated effector memory CD45RA+ cells excluded. Profiled with immunoSEQ multiplex PCR; TCRdb holds only in-frame clones, not every one. The sample carries about 2 million clones, about 95% recorded once.

This TCR came from a man aged 18 to 30 in good health. The V gene is TRBV7-9, the J gene TRBJ2-3; 8 bases agree with TRBD1. Material for sequencing was naive CD8+ T cells sorted from blood. The CDR3 loop reads CASSLGQGAMDTQYF. For the CDR3, the DNA is TGTGCCAGCAGCTTAGGTCAGGGGGCAATGGATACGCAGTATTTT. The full variable domain, rest sourced from reference TRBV7-9 and TRBJ2-3, is DTGVSQNPRHKITKRGQNVTFRCDPISEHNRLYWYRQTLGQGPEFLTYFQNEAQLEKSRLLSDRFSAERPKGSFSTLEIQRTEQGDSAMYLCASSLGQGAMDTQYFGPGTRLTVL.